The 29 T cell receptor beta chains in this list originate from one sample, sequenced in a study of early T cells in non-severe SARS-CoV-2 infection. TCRdb reprocessed the 5' RACE reads with MiXCR, giving one entry per CDR3 protein. The sample lists under 95,000 distinct CDR3 sequences, 15% occurring once. The sequenced sample was whole blood. The origin of the receptors is an adult who was a healthcare worker with PCR-confirmed SARS-CoV-2 infection or an uninfected control (not recorded which).

V is TRBV28 and J is TRBJ1-2, with 7 bases identical to TRBD1. The V gene end was trimmed by 3 bases and the J gene end by 8 bases; junction bases not matched to a gene: 12. This CDR3 is built from 15 residues. Germline loops: CDR1 MDHEN, CDR2 SYDVKM. The CDR3 is CASSFPDRVGNGYTF. Written as DNA, the CDR3 is TGTGCCAGCAGTTTTCCCGACAGGGTTGGAAACGGCTACACCTTC.

The chain uses TRBV28 and TRBJ1-1; tentatively, D is TRBD1 (5 bases). Per germline, CDR1 MDHEN and CDR2 SYDVKM. The CDR3 length is 11 residues. V lost 5 bases to trimming and J lost 8 bases, with 9 bases between them. CDR3 protein: CASSGRQEAFF. As DNA, the CDR3 is TGTGCCAGCAGTGGTCGACAGGAAGCTTTCTTT.

The chain employs TRBV28 and TRBJ1-1; 10 nucleotides match TRBD1. This CDR3 is 14 amino acids long. Germline values: CDR1 MDHEN, CDR2 SYDVKM. V shed 5 bases and J 11 bases; nucleotides not matched to a gene: 11. The CDR3 DNA reads as TGTGCCAGCAGTGCTATAGGCGGGACAGGGGTCGCTTTCTTT. Protein sequence: CASSAIGGTGVAFF.

A few counts support this clonotype. The chain links TRBV18 to TRBJ2-1; 8 bases agree with TRBD2. Trimming cost V 6 bases and J 1 base; bases outside gene matches: 5. This CDR3 is built from 15 residues. Looked up from germline, CDR1 is KGHSH and CDR2 is LQKENI. Here the CDR3 reads CASSPTSGSYNEQFF. CDR3 DNA sequence: TGTGCCAGCTCGCCTACTAGCGGATCCTACAATGAGCAGTTCTTC.

This clonotype appeared a few times. V usage is TRBV20-1 and J usage is TRBJ2-1, with a tentative D call TRBD2 (5 bases). The germline V gene encodes CDR1 DFQATT and CDR2 SNEGSKA (reference sequence). The V end lost 3 bases, the J end lost 7 bases, and 13 bases lay between the germline ends. The CDR3 totals 13 residues. The CDR3 loop reads CSASRRQVNEQFF. CDR3 coding DNA: TGCAGTGCTAGTCGGAGGCAGGTGAATGAGCAGTTCTTC.

This clonotype was counted between two and nine times. V is TRBV28 and J is TRBJ2-4, with D uncertain. Germline assignment: CDR1 MDHEN and CDR2 SYDVKM. The CDR3 extends over 15 amino acids. Trimming cost V 3 bases and J 0 bases, with 9 bases left between them. The DNA for the CDR3 is TGTGCCAGCAGTTTCTTGCTCCTAGCCAAAAACATTCAGTACTTC. Its translation: CASSFLLLAKNIQYF.

This clonotype has a handful of counts. The genes are TRBV12-3 or TRBV12-4 and TRBJ2-3; 8 nucleotides align to TRBD1. V lost 7 bases to trimming and J lost 4 bases; unmatched junction nucleotides: 7. This CDR3 is built from 14 residues. The CDR3 DNA reads TGTGCCAGCAAAAGACAGGGGAAGGCAGATACGCAGTATTTT. This encodes CASKRQGKADTQYF.

This clonotype was detected only a few times. The chain has TRBV6-2 or TRBV6-3 and TRBJ2-4, with a weak D call TRBD2 (6 bases). Per germline, CDR1 MNHEY and CDR2 SVGEGT. Trimming left V 9 bases short and J 2 bases short, with 29 bases between. The CDR3 covers 19 residues. CDR3 nucleotide sequence: TGTGCCAGTGGGACTTTCATCACCTGGGGAGGTGGTTCCAAAAACATTCAGTACTTC. Translated, it gives CASGTFITWGGGSKNIQYF.

The rearrangement uses TRBV5-1 and TRBJ1-1; no definite D call. Germline V gene data show CDR1 as SGHRS and CDR2 as YFSETQ. This CDR3 is built from 12 residues. V dropped 4 bases and J dropped 4 bases, with 8 bases sitting between them. DNA for the CDR3: TGCGCCAGCAGCCCTGACCCCACTGAAGCTTTCTTT. Translation gives CASSPDPTEAFF.

The chain joins TRBV7-2 to TRBJ1-5; 7 bases fit TRBD1. After removal of 5 bases from V and 5 bases from J, the junction contained 6 bases not matched to a gene. In germline, CDR1 is SGHTA, CDR2 FQGNSA. The CDR3 contains 14 residues. CDR3 in amino acids: CASSIRQGDQPQHF. CDR3 coding DNA: TGTGCCAGCAGCATCCGACAGGGCGATCAGCCCCAGCATTTT.

This clonotype has just a few counts. The chain combines TRBV20-1 with TRBJ2-1, with 13 bases lining up with TRBD2. The CDR3 runs 19 residues. In germline, CDR1 is DFQATT, CDR2 SNEGSKA (reference sequence). The trim removed 4 bases at V and 1 base at J, leaving 13 bases unmatched. CDR3: CSATDTGLAGAGSYNEQFF. Here the CDR3 DNA reads TGCAGTGCTACAGATACAGGACTAGCGGGAGCGGGTTCCTACAATGAGCAGTTCTTC.

V is TRBV6-1 and J is TRBJ2-7; D is ambiguous. The CDR3 spans 12 residues. Germline V gene lookup returns CDR1 MNHNS and CDR2 SASEGT. V was pared by 3 bases and J by 5 bases, with 8 bases between. Here the CDR3 DNA reads TGTGCCAGCAGTGATATGGTGAACGAGCAGTACTTC. Amino acid sequence: CASSDMVNEQYF.

This clonotype was counted a few times. V and J are TRBV15 and TRBJ2-3; no definite D call. Trimming took off 8 bases at V and 1 base at J, with 22 bases between the two ends. Germline values: CDR1 LNHNV, CDR2 YYDKDF (reference sequence). This CDR3 is 17 amino acids long. CDR3 residues: CATSDPTRHWGTDTQYF. CDR3 nucleotide sequence: TGTGCCACCTCAGACCCCACCCGGCATTGGGGCACAGATACGCAGTATTTT.

The V call is TRBV29-1, the J call TRBJ2-3, with TRBD2 as a possible D gene (5 bases). This CDR3 spans 11 amino acids. Germline CDR1 reads SQVTM; CDR2 reads ANQGSEA. The V gene lost 4 bases and the J gene lost 3 bases, with 5 bases spanning the gap. CDR3 sequence (DNA): TGCAGCGTTGTAGCGACAGATACGCAGTATTTT. This encodes CSVVATDTQYF.

Only a few counts were recorded for this clonotype. The chain combines TRBV11-2 with TRBJ2-1; D remains unclear. CDR1 SGHAT and CDR2 FQNNGV come from the germline V gene. V lost 5 bases and J lost 0, with 11 bases in between. The CDR3 has 15 residues. CDR3 region: CASSGVANSYNEQFF. CDR3 sequence (DNA): TGTGCCAGCAGCGGAGTAGCCAACTCCTACAATGAGCAGTTCTTC.

J is TRBJ2-1 and V is TRBV7-9; 9 bases align to TRBD2. This CDR3 has 15 residues. Germline V gene lookup returns CDR1 SEHNR and CDR2 FQNEAQ (reference sequence). The V segment lost 3 bases and the J segment 6 bases; nucleotides outside the gene matches: 6. For the CDR3, the DNA is TGTGCCAGCAGCTTTAGCGGGAGTAAGGGCAATGAGCAGTTCTTC. Translation gives CASSFSGSKGNEQFF. Combining the CDR3 with reference TRBV7-9 and TRBJ2-1 gives the whole variable domain DTGVSQNPRHKITKRGQNVTFRCDPISEHNRLYWYRQTLGQGPEFLTYFQNEAQLEKSRLLSDRFSAERPKGSFSTLEIQRTEQGDSAMYLCASSFSGSKGNEQFFGPGTRLTVL.

The rearrangement links TRBV10-3 to TRBJ1-2, with D possibly TRBD1 on 6 matching bases. The length of the CDR3 is 13 residues. Trimming removed 2 bases from V and 6 bases from J, with 10 bases in between. The germline CDR1 and CDR2 sequences are ENHRY and SYGVKD. CDR3 coding DNA: TGTGCCATCAGTGAGGACGCAGGGGATGGCTACACCTTC. This codes for CAISEDAGDGYTF.

This clonotype was counted ten times or more. The rearrangement links TRBV6-5 to TRBJ1-5; tentatively, D is TRBD1 (5 bases). Germline values: CDR1 MNHEY, CDR2 SVGAGI. There are 13 residues in the CDR3. Trimming removed 5 bases at V and 2 bases at J, with 7 bases between. In DNA form, the CDR3 reads TGTGCCAGCAGTGGGACGGGCAATCAGCCCCAGCATTTT. Translating it yields CASSGTGNQPQHF.

This clonotype was seen only a few times. V gene TRBV6-5 combines with J gene TRBJ1-6; D ambiguous. V gave up 6 bases and J gave up 8 bases, with 14 bases separating them. Germline V gene lookup returns CDR1 MNHEY and CDR2 SVGAGI. CDR3 length: 14 amino acids. This CDR3 is CASRRAYSDSPLHF. CDR3 DNA: TGTGCCAGCAGGAGAGCCTATTCGGATTCACCCCTCCACTTT.

This clonotype was seen a handful of times. This chain connects TRBV5-1 to TRBJ1-3; D not resolved. V was pared by 0 bases and J by 1 base, with 8 bases between. Germline values: CDR1 SGHRS, CDR2 YFSETQ. The CDR3 sequence is 15 residues long. The CDR3 protein is CASSLAGVSGNTIYF. The CDR3 coding sequence is TGCGCCAGCAGCTTGGCCGGTGTTTCTGGAAACACCATATATTTT.

The rearrangement links TRBV9 to TRBJ1-1, with 7 bases fitting TRBD1. CDR3 length equals 15 residues. CDR1 is SGDLS, CDR2 YYNGEE, per germline. V was pared by 8 bases and J by 4 bases, with 14 bases of the junction left unmatched. CDR3 sequence reads: CASTPNRGGFTEAFF. CDR3 nucleotide sequence: TGTGCCAGTACCCCGAACAGGGGCGGTTTCACTGAAGCTTTCTTT.

The chain links TRBV20-1 to TRBJ2-5; 8 bases align to TRBD2. This CDR3 is built from 18 residues. CDR1 and CDR2 from the germline V gene are DFQATT and SNEGSKA (reference sequence). J lost 4 bases, V lost 0 bases, and 16 bases had no gene match. CDR3: CSARDLPTSGSVVETQYF. CDR3 in DNA: TGCAGTGCTAGAGATCTCCCTACTAGCGGAAGCGTGGTAGAGACCCAGTACTTC.

In this sample, this clonotype turned up a few times. The chain is built from TRBV9 and TRBJ1-2; perhaps TRBD1 as D (5 bases). The V and J ends lost 3 bases and 3 bases respectively, with 6 bases between them. This CDR3 region has 12 residues. Germline CDR1 reads SGDLS; CDR2 reads YYNGEE. The CDR3 nucleotides read TGTGCCAGCAGCGGAGGGGACTATGGCTACACCTTC. Its translation is CASSGGDYGYTF.

V usage is TRBV11-2 and J usage is TRBJ2-7, with TRBD2 matching over 8 bases. Germline V gene lookup returns CDR1 SGHAT and CDR2 FQNNGV. The length of the CDR3 is 13 residues. J gave up 4 bases and V 6 bases, and 5 bases lay outside the gene matches. CDR3 residues: CASRPGGAYEQYF. CDR3 in DNA: TGTGCCAGCAGACCCGGGGGGGCGTACGAGCAGTACTTC.

The table lists this clonotype with a few counts. The V call is TRBV12-3 or TRBV12-4, the J call TRBJ2-7; D perhaps matches TRBD1 (5 bases). V shed 0 bases and J shed 6 bases, with 21 bases lying between them. The CDR3 consists of 17 residues. CDR3 sequence: CASSLAPVMGRSGEQYF. The CDR3 DNA reads TGTGCCAGCAGTTTAGCCCCAGTTATGGGGCGCTCCGGCGAGCAGTACTTC.

The rearrangement links TRBV18 to TRBJ1-6, with D unclear. V lost 2 bases to trimming and J lost 8 bases, with 13 bases between them. The CDR3 length is 15 residues. From germline, CDR1 is KGHSH and CDR2 LQKENI. CDR3 protein: CASSPTGSLHSPLHF. The DNA of the CDR3 is TGTGCCAGCTCACCAACTGGATCATTGCATTCACCCCTCCACTTT. Drawing the rest from reference TRBV18 and TRBJ1-6, the complete variable domain is NAGVMQNPRHLVRRRGQEARLRCSPMKGHSHVYWYRQLPEEGLKFMVYLQKENIIDESGMPKERFSAEFPKEGPSILRIQQVVRGDSAAYFCASSPTGSLHSPLHFGNGTRLTVT.

This clonotype was counted at least ten times. The gene calls are TRBV2 and TRBJ2-2, with D possibly TRBD1 on 6 matching bases. From germline, CDR1 is SNHLY and CDR2 FYNNEI. The V end lost 11 bases, the J end lost 5 bases, and 18 bases lay between the germline ends. The CDR3 is made up of 14 amino acids. The CDR3 region has the DNA TGTGCCTGCCGACAGGCAACTACAACCGGGGAGCTGTTTTTT. Translated, it gives CACRQATTTGELFF.

This clonotype was seen only a few times. J is TRBJ1-5 and V is TRBV6-1; D not resolved. CDR1 is MNHNS and CDR2 is SASEGT in the germline V gene. The V end lost 3 bases, the J end lost 5 bases, and 11 bases lay between the germline ends. This CDR3 has 14 residues. The CDR3 nucleotides read TGTGCCAGCAGTGAGTATCGGATGGATCAGCCCCAGCATTTT. Translated, it gives CASSEYRMDQPQHF.

There are many counts of this clonotype. The gene calls are TRBV6-5 and TRBJ1-1; D gene uncertain. The CDR3 covers 11 residues. V was clipped by 2 bases and J by 11 bases, with 9 bases between them. The germline CDR1 and CDR2 sequences are MNHEY and SVGAGI. The CDR3 spells CASSYPPSAFF. The CDR3 DNA follows: TGTGCCAGCAGTTACCCGCCGTCGGCTTTCTTT.